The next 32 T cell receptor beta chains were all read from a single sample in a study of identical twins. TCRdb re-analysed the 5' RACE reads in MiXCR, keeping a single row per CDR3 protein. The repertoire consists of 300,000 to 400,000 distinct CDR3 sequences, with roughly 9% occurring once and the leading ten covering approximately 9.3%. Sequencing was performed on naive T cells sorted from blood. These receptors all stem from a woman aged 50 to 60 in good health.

The CDR3 region has the DNA TGTGCCAGCAGGTATCAACAGGGGTGGGACAAGCAGTACGTC. Its protein product is CASRYQQGWDKQYV. The rearrangement uses TRBV6-5 and TRBJ2-7, with 7 bases that match TRBD1. With 6 bases clipped from V and 8 bases from J, the junction kept 13 bases outside the gene matches. The CDR3 length is 14 residues. Looked up from germline, CDR1 is MNHEY and CDR2 is SVGAGI.

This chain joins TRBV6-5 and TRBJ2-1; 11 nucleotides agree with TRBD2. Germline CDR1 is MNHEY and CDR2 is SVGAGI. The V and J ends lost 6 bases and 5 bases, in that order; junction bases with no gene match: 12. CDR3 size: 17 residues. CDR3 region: CASRRLLGTSGDNEQFF. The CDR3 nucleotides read TGTGCCAGCAGGCGCTTATTGGGGACTAGCGGAGACAATGAGCAGTTCTTC.

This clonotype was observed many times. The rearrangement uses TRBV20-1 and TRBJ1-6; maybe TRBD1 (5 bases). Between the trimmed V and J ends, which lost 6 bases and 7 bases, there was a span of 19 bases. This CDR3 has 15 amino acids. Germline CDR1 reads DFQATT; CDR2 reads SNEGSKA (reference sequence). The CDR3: CSATRGPAENSPLHF. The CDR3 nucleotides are TGCAGTGCCACAAGGGGACCTGCAGAGAATTCACCCCTCCACTTT.

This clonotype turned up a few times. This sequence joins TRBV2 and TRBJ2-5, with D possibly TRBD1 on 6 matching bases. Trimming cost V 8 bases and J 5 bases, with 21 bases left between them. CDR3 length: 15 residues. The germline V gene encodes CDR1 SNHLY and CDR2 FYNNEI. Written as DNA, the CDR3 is TGTGCCAGCCGGTTCGGTACAGGGCGGTGGGAGACCCAGTACTTC. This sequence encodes CASRFGTGRWETQYF.

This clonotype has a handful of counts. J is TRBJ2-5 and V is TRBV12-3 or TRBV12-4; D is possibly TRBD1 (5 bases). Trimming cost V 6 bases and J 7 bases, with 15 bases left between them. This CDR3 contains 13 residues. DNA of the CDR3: TGTGCCAGCAGCCTGCAGGCCCAGGGGACCCAGTACTTC. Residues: CASSLQAQGTQYF.

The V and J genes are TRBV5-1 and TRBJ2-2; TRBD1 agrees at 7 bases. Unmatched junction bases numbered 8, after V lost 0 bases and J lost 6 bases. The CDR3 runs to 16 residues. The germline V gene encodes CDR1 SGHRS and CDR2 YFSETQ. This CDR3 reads CASSLGRTGVAGELFF. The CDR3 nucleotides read TGCGCCAGCAGCTTGGGACGAACAGGGGTGGCCGGGGAGCTGTTTTTT.

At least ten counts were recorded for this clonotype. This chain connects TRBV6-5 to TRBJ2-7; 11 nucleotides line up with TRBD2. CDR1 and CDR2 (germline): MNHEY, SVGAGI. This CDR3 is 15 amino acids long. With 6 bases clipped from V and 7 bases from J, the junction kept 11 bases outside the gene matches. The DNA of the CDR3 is TGTGCCAGCAGACTATCCGGGACTAGCGGCAGGGAGCAGTACTTC. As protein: CASRLSGTSGREQYF.

CDR3 loop: CASGLETISGELFF. The DNA for the CDR3 is TGTGCTAGTGGTTTGGAGACAATCTCCGGGGAGCTGTTTTTT. The chain carries TRBV12-5 and TRBJ2-2; D is ambiguous. V was pared by 1 base and J by 6 bases, with 9 bases between. CDR1 and CDR2 from the germline V gene are LGHNT and FRNRAP. The CDR3 is 14 residues long.

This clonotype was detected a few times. CDR3 nucleotide sequence: TGTGCCTGGACCGGGACTAGCGGAGAGACCCAGTACTTC. It encodes CAWTGTSGETQYF. This chain uses TRBV30 with TRBJ2-5; 11 positions match TRBD2. The CDR3 loop spans 13 amino acids. Germline V gene sequence: CDR1 GTSNPN, CDR2 SVGIG (reference sequence). V trimming: 4 bases; J trimming: 4 bases; junction bases outside the gene matches: 2.

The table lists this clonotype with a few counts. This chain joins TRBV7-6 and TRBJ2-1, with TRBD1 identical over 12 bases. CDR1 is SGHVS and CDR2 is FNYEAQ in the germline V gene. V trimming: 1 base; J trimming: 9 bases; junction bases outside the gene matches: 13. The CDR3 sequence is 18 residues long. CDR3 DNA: TGTGCCAGCAGCTTAGGATGGGGATCCGGGACAGGGGGCAGTGAGCAGTTCTTC. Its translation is CASSLGWGSGTGGSEQFF.

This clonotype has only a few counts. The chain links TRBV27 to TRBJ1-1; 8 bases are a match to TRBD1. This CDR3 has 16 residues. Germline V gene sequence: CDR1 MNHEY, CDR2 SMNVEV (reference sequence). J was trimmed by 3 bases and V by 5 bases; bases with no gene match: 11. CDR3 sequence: CASSATGGGLYTEAFF. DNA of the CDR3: TGTGCCAGCAGTGCCACAGGGGGTGGACTCTACACTGAAGCTTTCTTT.

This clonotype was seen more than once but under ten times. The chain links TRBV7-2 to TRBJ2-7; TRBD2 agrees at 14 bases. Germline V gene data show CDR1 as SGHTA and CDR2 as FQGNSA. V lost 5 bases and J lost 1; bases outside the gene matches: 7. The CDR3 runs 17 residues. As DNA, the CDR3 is TGTGCCAGCAGCCGACTAGCGGGAGGGCCGGGGTCCTACGAGCAGTACTTC. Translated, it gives CASSRLAGGPGSYEQYF. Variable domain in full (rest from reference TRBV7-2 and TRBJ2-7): GAGVSQSPSNKVTEKGKDVELRCDPISGHTALYWYRQSLGQGLEFLIYFQGNSAPDKSGLPSDRFSAERTGGSVSTLTIQRTQQEDSAVYLCASSRLAGGPGSYEQYFGPGTRLTVT.

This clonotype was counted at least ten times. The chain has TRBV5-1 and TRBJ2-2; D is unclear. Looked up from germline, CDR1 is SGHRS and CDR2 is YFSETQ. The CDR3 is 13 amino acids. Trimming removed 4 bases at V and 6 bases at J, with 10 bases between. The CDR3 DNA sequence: TGCGCCAGCAGCCCCTATAGTGCCGGGGAGCTGTTTTTT. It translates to CASSPYSAGELFF.

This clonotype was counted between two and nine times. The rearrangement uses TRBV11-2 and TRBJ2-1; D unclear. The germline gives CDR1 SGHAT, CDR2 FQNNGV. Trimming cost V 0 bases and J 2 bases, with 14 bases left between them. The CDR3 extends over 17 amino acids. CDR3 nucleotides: TGTGCCAGCAGCTTAGAGAAATCAGCGTCAACCTACAATGAGCAGTTCTTC. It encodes CASSLEKSASTYNEQFF.

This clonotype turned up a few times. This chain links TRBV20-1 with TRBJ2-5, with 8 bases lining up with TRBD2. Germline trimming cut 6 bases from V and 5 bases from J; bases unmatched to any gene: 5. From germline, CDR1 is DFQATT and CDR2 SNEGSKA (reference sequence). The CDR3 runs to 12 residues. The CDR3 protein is CSAGGVGETQYF. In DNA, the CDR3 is TGCAGTGCCGGGGGGGTAGGGGAGACCCAGTACTTC.

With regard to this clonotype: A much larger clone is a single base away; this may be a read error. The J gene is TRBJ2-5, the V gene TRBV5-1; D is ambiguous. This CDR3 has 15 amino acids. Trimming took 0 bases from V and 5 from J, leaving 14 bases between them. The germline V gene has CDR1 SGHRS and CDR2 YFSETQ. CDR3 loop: CASSLESHKPETQYF. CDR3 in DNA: TGCGCCAGCAGCTTGGAGAGTCATAAGCCGGAGACCCAGTACTTC.

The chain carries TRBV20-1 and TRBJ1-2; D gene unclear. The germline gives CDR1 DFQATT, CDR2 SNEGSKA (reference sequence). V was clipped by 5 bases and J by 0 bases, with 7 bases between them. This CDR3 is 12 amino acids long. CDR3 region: CSALTSNYGYTF. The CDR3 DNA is TGCAGTGCTTTGACATCTAACTATGGCTACACCTTC.

CDR3 DNA sequence: TGCGCCAGCAGCTTGGATGGACAGCCGAATCAGCCCCAGCATTTT. As protein: CASSLDGQPNQPQHF. V and J are TRBV5-1 and TRBJ1-5; the D gene is possibly TRBD1 (6 bases). Trimming left V 0 bases short and J 4 bases short, with 11 bases between. Germline CDR1 is SGHRS and CDR2 is YFSETQ. The CDR3 is 15 amino acids.

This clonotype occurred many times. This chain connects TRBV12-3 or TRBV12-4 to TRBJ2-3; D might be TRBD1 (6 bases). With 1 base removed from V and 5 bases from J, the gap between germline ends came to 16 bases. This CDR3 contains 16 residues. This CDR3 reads CASSLDIRGKEDTQYF. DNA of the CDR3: TGTGCCAGCAGTTTAGATATCAGGGGAAAGGAAGATACGCAGTATTTT.

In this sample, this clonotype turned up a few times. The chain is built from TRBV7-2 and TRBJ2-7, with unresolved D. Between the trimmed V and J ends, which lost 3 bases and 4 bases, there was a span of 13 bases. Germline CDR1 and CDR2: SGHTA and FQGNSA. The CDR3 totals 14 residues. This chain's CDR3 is CASSLAVASYEQYF. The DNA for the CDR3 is TGTGCCAGCAGCTTGGCGGTAGCCTCATACGAGCAGTACTTC.

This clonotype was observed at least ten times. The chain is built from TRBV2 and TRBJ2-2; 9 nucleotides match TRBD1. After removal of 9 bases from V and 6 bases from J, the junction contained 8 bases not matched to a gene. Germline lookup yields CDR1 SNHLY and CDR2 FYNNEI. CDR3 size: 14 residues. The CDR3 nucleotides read TGTGCCAGTTCCCGGGACAGGGATCCCGGGGAGCTGTTTTTT. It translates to CASSRDRDPGELFF.

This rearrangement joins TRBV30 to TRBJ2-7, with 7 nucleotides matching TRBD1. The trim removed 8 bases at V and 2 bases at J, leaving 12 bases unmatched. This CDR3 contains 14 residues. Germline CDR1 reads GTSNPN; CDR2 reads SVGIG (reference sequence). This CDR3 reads CAGNDRDPTYEQYF. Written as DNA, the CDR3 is TGTGCCGGCAACGACAGGGATCCAACCTACGAGCAGTACTTC.

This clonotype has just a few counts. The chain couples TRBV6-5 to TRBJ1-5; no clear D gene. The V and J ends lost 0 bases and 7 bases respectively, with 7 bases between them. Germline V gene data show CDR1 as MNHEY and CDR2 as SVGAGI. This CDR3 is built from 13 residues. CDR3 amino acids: CASSYSVSQPQHF. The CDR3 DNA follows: TGTGCCAGCAGTTACTCGGTTTCCCAGCCCCAGCATTTT.

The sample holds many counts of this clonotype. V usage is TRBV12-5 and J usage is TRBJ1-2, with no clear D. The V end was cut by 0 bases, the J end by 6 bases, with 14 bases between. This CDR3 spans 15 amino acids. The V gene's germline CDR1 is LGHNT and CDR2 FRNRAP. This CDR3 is CASGLVLRVLDGYTF. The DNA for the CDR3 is TGTGCTAGTGGTTTGGTGCTAAGAGTACTCGATGGCTACACCTTC.

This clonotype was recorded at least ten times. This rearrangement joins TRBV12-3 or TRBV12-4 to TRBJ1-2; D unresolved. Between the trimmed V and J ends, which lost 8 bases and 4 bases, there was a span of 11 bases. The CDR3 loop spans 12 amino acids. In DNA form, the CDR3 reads TGTGCCAGCTGCAGGTCCGGCTATGGCTACACCTTC. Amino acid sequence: CASCRSGYGYTF.

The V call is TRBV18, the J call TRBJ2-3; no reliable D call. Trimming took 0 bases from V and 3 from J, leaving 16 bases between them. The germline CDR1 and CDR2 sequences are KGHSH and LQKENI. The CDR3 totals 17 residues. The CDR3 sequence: CASSPPNPVFTTDTQYF. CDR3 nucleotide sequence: TGTGCCAGCTCACCACCTAACCCAGTGTTCACTACAGATACGCAGTATTTT.

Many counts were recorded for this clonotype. CDR3 in DNA: TGTGCCAGCAGCCTAAAAGGCTACACAACCCAGTACTTC. Encoded protein: CASSLKGYTTQYF. This rearrangement joins TRBV3-1 to TRBJ2-5; D uncertain. CDR1 is LGHDT and CDR2 is YNNKEL in the germline V gene (reference sequence). This CDR3 contains 13 residues. The V end was cut by 4 bases, the J end by 8 bases, with 14 bases between.

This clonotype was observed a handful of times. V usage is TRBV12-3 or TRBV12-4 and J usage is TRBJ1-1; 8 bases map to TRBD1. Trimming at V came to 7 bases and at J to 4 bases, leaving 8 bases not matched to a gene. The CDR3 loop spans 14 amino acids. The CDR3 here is CASIWGTGPTEAFF. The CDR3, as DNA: TGTGCCAGCATCTGGGGGACAGGTCCCACTGAAGCTTTCTTT.

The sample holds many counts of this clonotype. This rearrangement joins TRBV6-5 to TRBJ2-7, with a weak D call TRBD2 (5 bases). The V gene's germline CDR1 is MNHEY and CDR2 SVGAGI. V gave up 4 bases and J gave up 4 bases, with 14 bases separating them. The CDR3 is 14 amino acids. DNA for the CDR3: TGTGCCAGCAGTTCGGGAACGGTCGGATACGAGCAGTACTTC. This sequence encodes CASSSGTVGYEQYF.

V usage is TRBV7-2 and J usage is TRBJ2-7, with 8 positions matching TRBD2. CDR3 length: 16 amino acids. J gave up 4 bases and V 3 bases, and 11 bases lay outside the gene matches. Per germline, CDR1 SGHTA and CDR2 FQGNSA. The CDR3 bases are TGTGCCAGCAGCTTGGGAACCTTGGCGGGAGGTTACGAGCAGTACTTC. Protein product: CASSLGTLAGGYEQYF.

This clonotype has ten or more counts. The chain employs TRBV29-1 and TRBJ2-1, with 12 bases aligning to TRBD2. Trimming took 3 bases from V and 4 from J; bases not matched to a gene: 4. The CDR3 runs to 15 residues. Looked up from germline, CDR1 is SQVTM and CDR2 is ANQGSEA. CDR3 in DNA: TGCAGCGTTGAGTCTAGCGGGAGGGGATACAATGAGCAGTTCTTC. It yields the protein CSVESSGRGYNEQFF.

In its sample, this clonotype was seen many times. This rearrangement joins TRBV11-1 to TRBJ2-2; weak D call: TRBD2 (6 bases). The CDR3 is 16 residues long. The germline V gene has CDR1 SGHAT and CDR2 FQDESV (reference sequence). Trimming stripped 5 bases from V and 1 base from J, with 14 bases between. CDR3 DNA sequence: TGTGCCAGCAGCCCGACTCTAGCGCTGAACACCGGGGAGCTGTTTTTT. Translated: CASSPTLALNTGELFF.